The 8 T cell receptor beta chains below all came from one sample that was sequenced in a study of cytotoxic CD8 clonotypes in ibrutinib-treated CLL. Profiled with immunoSEQ multiplex PCR; TCRdb holds only in-frame clones, not every one. The sample lists approximately 320,000 clones, about 61% seen once, with roughly 6.8% in the top ten. Here the sequenced sample was PBMCs, taken after 36 months of ibrutinib treatment. Receptors originate from a human donor with chronic lymphocytic leukemia.

This chain links TRBV18 with TRBJ2-7, with D perhaps TRBD1 or TRBD2 (5 bases each). This CDR3 contains 12 residues. CDR1 and CDR2 (germline): KGHSH, LQKENI. V was pared by 0 bases and J by 9 bases, with 9 bases between. The CDR3 bases are TGTGCCAGCTCACCACCCGGGGCGGGGCAGTACTTC. It translates to CASSPPGAGQYF.

V usage is TRBV7-8 and J usage is TRBJ2-7; 11 bases agree with TRBD2. This CDR3 region has 17 residues. Germline-derived CDR1 and CDR2 are SGHVS and FQNEAQ. V dropped 1 base and J dropped 0; count of bases not matched to a gene: 5. CDR3: CASSLGLAGGFSYEQYF. The CDR3 coding sequence is TGTGCCAGCAGCTTAGGGTTAGCGGGAGGGTTCTCCTACGAGCAGTACTTC.

CDR3 sequence reads: CASSDNGLNYGYTF. In DNA form, the CDR3 reads TGTGCCAGCAGTGATAACGGCCTTAACTATGGCTACACCTTC. The chain carries TRBV2 and TRBJ1-2; D not resolved. The V end lost 3 bases, the J end lost 1 base, and 9 bases lay between the germline ends. The V gene's germline CDR1 is SNHLY and CDR2 FYNNEI. The CDR3 spans 14 residues.

This clone was seen more than once but under ten times. The gene calls are TRBV5-1 and TRBJ2-7; 8 nucleotides align to TRBD1. Germline values: CDR1 SGHRS, CDR2 YFSETQ. V lost 4 bases, J lost 2 bases, and 14 bases stayed unmatched. CDR3 length equals 17 residues. The DNA of the CDR3 is TGCGCCAGCAGCGGCCTAATACCCGGGACAGGAGCCTACGAGCAGTACTTC. This gives the protein CASSGLIPGTGAYEQYF.

About this clone: At the DNA level, this CDR3 is encoded by other sequences in the same sample as well. V is TRBV15 and J is TRBJ2-7; 7 bases are a match to TRBD1. This CDR3 has 14 residues. Trimming cost V 1 base and J 3 bases; bases outside gene matches: 3. Germline V CDR1 and CDR2: LNHNV, YYDKDF (reference sequence). The CDR3 nucleotides read TGTGCCACCAGCAGAGCGACAGGGAGCTACGAGCAGTACTTC. This encodes CATSRATGSYEQYF.

This chain connects TRBV7-2 to TRBJ2-5, with a weak D call TRBD2 (5 bases). From germline, CDR1 is SGHTA and CDR2 FQGNSA. Trimming removed 0 bases from V and 2 bases from J, with 13 bases in between. CDR3 length: 16 amino acids. The CDR3: CASSLAASRGQETQYF. In nucleotides, the CDR3 is TGTGCCAGCAGCTTAGCGGCATCCCGCGGGCAAGAGACCCAGTACTTC.

The V call is TRBV10-1, the J call TRBJ1-1; possible D gene TRBD1, 6 bases. Germline lookup yields CDR1 WNHNN and CDR2 SYGVQD (reference sequence). The V and J ends lost 6 bases and 6 bases respectively, with 11 bases between them. The CDR3 contains 12 residues. The CDR3 bases are TGCGCCAGCAGCCGGGGGCAGTCTGAAGCTTTCTTT. Its protein is CASSRGQSEAFF.

This clone was picked up one time. V and J are TRBV4-1 and TRBJ2-1; 9 bases are shared with TRBD2. The V and J ends lost 4 bases and 4 bases, in that order; junction bases with no gene match: 8. Germline lookup yields CDR1 MGHRA and CDR2 YSYEKL. The CDR3 sequence is 16 residues long. The CDR3 DNA sequence: TGCGCCAGCAGCCCGGTCGCGGGGGGGGCTTACAATGAGCAGTTCTTC. It yields the protein CASSPVAGGAYNEQFF.